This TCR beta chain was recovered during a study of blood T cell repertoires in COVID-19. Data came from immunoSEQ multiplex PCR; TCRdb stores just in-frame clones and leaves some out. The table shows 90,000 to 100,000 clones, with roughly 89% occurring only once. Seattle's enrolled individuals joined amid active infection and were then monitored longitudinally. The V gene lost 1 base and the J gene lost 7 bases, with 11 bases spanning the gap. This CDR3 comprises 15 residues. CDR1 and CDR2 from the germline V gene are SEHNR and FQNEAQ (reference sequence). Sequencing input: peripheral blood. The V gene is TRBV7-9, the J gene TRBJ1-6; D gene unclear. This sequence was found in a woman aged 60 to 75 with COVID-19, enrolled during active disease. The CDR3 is CASSLEPTLNSPLHF. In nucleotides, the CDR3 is TGTGCCAGCAGCTTAGAACCGACACTCAATTCACCCCTCCACTTT.